This TCR beta chain was observed in a study of T cell repertoires in cytomegalovirus infection. With regard to this clonotype: Its antigen is still unknown.

Overall study findings and caveats: HLA-C-restricted CMV-specific TCR beta clonotypes prevailed in the ex vivo response.

CDR3 length equals 16 residues. Trimming cost V 6 bases and J 2 bases, with 20 bases left between them. TCRdb reprocessed the reads via MiXCR and lists one record per CDR3 protein. This table has some 320,000 distinct CDR3 sequences, over 7.5% appearing once. The V and J genes are TRBV12-3 or TRBV12-4 and TRBJ2-7, with no clear D. Sequences were obtained from PBMCs. The source is a human donor in good health (CMV status not recorded). Some clones in this sample may be carry-over from other donors' samples. CDR3 sequence (DNA): TGTGCCAGCAGCCAACCGCAGTTCGGCAGGCCCTACGAGCAGTACTTC. Encoded protein: CASSQPQFGRPYEQYF.